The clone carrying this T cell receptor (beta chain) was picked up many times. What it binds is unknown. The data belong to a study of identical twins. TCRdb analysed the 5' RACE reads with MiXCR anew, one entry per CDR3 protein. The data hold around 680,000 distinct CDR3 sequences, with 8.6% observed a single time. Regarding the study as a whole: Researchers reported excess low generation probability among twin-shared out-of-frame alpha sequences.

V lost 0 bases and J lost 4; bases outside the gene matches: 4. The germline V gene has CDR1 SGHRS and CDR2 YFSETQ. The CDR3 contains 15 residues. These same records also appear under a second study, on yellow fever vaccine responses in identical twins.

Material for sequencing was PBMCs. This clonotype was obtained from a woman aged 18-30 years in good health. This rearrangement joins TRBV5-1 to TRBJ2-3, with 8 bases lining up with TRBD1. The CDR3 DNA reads TGCGCCAGCAGCTTGGGGTCGACAGGGGCAGATACGCAGTATTTT. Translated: CASSLGSTGADTQYF. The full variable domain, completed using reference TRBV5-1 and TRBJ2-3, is KAGVTQTPRYLIKTRGQQVTLSCSPISGHRSVSWYQQTPGQGLQFLFEYFSETQRNKGNFPGRFSGRQFSNSRSEMNVSTLELGDSALYLCASSLGSTGADTQYFGPGTRLTVL.